A selection of T cell receptor beta chains follows, all from one sample in a study of blood T cell repertoires in COVID-19. Generated by immunoSEQ multiplex PCR, the TCRdb table keeps only in-frame clones and is missing some. The sample contains nearly 300,000 clones, approximately 88% of which appear only once. The sample was peripheral blood. The receptor source for this set is a woman in her thirties who had recovered from COVID-19. The CDR3 runs from the conserved cysteine through the conserved F or W. Fields, in order: D gene, clone size, V gene, J gene, CDR3 protein, CDR3 DNA. A D gene is named only where the DNA matches it firmly. Clone size is given for some rows only: seen once, a few or many times, or a class if the clone is expanded.

-,-,TRBV7-2,TRBJ2-5,CASSLVGGIETQYF,TGTGCCAGCAGCTTAGTCGGCGGAATAGAGACCCAGTACTTC
TRBD1,once,TRBV29-1,TRBJ2-7,CSVEDQNRGYEQYF,TGCAGCGTTGAAGATCAAAACAGGGGCTACGAGCAGTACTTC
-,-,TRBV5-1,TRBJ2-7,CASSLLVSSSYEQYF,TGCGCCAGCAGCTTGCTAGTTTCGAGCTCCTACGAGCAGTACTTC
-,few,TRBV7-8,TRBJ2-6,CASSFSLSGANVLTF,TGTGCCAGCAGCTTTAGTCTGTCTGGGGCCAACGTCCTGACTTTC
TRBD2,-,TRBV5-4,TRBJ2-1,CASSLGAGGTYNEQFF,TGTGCCAGCAGCTTGGGAGCGGGGGGGACCTACAATGAGCAGTTCTTC
TRBD2,-,TRBV15,TRBJ2-7,CATSRDSPGLEVYEQYF,TGTGCCACCAGCAGAGATTCCCCGGGACTAGAGGTCTACGAGCAGTACTTC
-,-,TRBV29-1,TRBJ2-7,CSVYEGNGYEQYF,TGCAGCGTTTATGAGGGAAACGGCTACGAGCAGTACTTC
-,many,TRBV7-9,TRBJ2-2,CASSLARGNTGELFF,TGTGCCAGCAGCTTAGCGCGCGGGAACACCGGGGAGCTGTTTTTT
-,-,TRBV4-1,TRBJ2-1,CASSQDSGSYNEQFF,TGCGCCAGCAGCCAAGATTCGGGCTCCTACAATGAGCAGTTCTTC
-,-,TRBV6-6,TRBJ1-1,CASPISAGAEAFF,TGTGCCAGCCCAATTTCTGCAGGCGCTGAAGCTTTCTTT
TRBD1,-,TRBV2,TRBJ2-7,CASRWTGSHEQYF,TGTGCCAGCAGGTGGACAGGGTCCCACGAGCAGTACTTC
TRBD2,-,TRBV3-1/TRBV3-2,TRBJ2-2,CASSQLGTSGGSTGELFF,TGTGCCAGCAGCCAACTTGGGACTAGCGGGGGGTCTACCGGGGAGCTGTTTTTT
TRBD1,-,TRBV9,TRBJ1-2,CASSVTPGQEKGYTF,TGTGCCAGCAGCGTAACCCCTGGACAGGAGAAAGGCTACACCTTC
-,-,TRBV9,TRBJ1-6,CASSVGGEANSPLHF,TGTGCCAGCAGCGTAGGGGGGGAGGCTAATTCACCCCTCCACTTT
TRBD2,-,TRBV11-2,TRBJ2-1,CASSSRTSGGYNEQFF,TGTGCCAGCAGCTCCCGAACTAGCGGGGGTTACAATGAGCAGTTCTTC
TRBD1,-,TRBV10-3,TRBJ1-3,CAISASDRAGNTIYF,TGTGCCATCAGTGCCTCGGACAGGGCTGGAAACACCATATATTTT
TRBD1,once,TRBV2,TRBJ2-5,CASNRQGRRETQYF,TGTGCCAGCAACCGACAGGGGCGGCGAGAGACCCAGTACTTC
TRBD1,once,TRBV23-1,TRBJ1-2,CASSQTTGVRCGYTF,TGCGCCAGCAGTCAAACAACAGGGGTGAGGTGCGGCTACACCTTC
-,-,TRBV3-1/TRBV3-2,TRBJ2-1,CASSQDPWQEAYNEQFF,TGTGCCAGCAGCCAAGATCCTTGGCAGGAAGCATACAATGAGCAGTTCTTC
-,-,TRBV5-1,TRBJ2-7,CASSLSEAEQYF,TGCGCCAGCAGCTTAAGCGAGGCCGAGCAGTACTTC
TRBD1,-,TRBV6-4,TRBJ1-3,CASSEGGSRQGVSGNTIYF,TGTGCCAGCAGTGAAGGGGGCTCTAGACAGGGAGTCTCTGGAAACACCATATATTTT
-,-,TRBV2,TRBJ2-2,CRSDYYTGELFF,TGTAGATCGGACTACTACACCGGGGAGCTGTTTTTT
-,-,TRBV30,TRBJ1-5,CAWSWGAGRGQPQHF,TGTGCCTGGAGTTGGGGGGCAGGGAGGGGTCAGCCCCAGCATTTT
TRBD2,-,TRBV6-2/TRBV6-3,TRBJ2-7,CASSYERGSSYEQYF,TGTGCCAGCAGTTATGAGCGGGGCAGCTCCTACGAGCAGTACTTC
TRBD1,-,TRBV4-1,TRBJ2-5,CASSPFSGTAQETQYF,TGCGCCAGCAGCCCCTTCTCCGGGACAGCCCAAGAGACCCAGTACTTC